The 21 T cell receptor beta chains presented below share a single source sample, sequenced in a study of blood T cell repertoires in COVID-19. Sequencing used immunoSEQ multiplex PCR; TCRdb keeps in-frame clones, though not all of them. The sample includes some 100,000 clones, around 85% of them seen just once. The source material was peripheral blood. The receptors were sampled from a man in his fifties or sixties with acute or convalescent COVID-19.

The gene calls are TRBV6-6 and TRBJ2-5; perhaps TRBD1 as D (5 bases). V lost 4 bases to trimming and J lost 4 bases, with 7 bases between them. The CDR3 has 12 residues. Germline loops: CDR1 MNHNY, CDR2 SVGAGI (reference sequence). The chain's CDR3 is CASSSDRETQYF. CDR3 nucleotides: TGTGCCAGCAGTTCCGACAGAGAGACCCAGTACTTC.

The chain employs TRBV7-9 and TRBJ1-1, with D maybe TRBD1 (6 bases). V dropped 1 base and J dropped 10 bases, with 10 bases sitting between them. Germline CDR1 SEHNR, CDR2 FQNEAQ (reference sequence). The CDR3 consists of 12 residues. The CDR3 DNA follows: TGTGCCAGCAGCTTAGGGCAAGGGGGAGCTTTCTTT. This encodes CASSLGQGGAFF.

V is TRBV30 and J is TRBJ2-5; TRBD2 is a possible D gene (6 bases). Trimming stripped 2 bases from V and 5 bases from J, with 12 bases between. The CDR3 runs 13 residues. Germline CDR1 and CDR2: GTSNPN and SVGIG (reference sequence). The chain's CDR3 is CAWSFRGSETQYF. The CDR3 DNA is TGTGCCTGGAGTTTCCGGGGGTCTGAGACCCAGTACTTC.

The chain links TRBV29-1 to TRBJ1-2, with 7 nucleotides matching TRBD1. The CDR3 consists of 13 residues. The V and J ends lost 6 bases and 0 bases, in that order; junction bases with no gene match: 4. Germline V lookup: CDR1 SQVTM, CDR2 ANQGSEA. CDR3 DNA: TGCAGCGTAGGGGACAGTTCTAACTATGGCTACACCTTC. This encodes CSVGDSSNYGYTF.

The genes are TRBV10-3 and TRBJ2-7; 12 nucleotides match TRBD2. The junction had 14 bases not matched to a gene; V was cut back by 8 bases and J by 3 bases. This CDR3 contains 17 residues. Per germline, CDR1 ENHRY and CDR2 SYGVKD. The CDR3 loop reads CAIGETSGGFLVYEQYF. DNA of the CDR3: TGTGCCATCGGGGAGACTAGCGGGGGTTTTCTGGTCTACGAGCAGTACTTC.

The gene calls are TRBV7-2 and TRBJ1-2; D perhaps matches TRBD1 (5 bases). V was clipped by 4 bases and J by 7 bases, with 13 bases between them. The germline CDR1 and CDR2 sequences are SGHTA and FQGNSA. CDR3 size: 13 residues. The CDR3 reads CASSSWGRGGYTF. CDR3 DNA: TGTGCCAGCAGCTCATGGGGGAGGGGTGGCTACACCTTC.

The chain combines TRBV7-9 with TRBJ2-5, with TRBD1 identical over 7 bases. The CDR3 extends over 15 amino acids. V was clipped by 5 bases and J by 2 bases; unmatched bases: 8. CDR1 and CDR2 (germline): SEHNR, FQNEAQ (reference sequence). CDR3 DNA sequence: TGTGCCAGCAGCCCGCGAGACAGGGATCAAGAGACCCAGTACTTC. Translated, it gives CASSPRDRDQETQYF.

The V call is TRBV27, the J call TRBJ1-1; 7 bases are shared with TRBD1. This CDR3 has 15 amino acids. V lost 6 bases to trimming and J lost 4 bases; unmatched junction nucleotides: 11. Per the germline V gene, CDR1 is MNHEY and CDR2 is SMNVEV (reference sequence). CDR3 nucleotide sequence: TGTGCCAGCAGCGATACAGGGGAAATCTTCACTGAAGCTTTCTTT. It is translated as CASSDTGEIFTEAFF.

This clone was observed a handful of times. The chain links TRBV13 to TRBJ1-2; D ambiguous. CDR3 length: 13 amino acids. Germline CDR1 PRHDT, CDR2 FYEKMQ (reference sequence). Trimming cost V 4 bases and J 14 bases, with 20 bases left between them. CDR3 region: CASSSQYYSHWTF. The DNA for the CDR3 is TGTGCCAGCAGCTCCCAATACTACTCCCACTGGACCTTC.

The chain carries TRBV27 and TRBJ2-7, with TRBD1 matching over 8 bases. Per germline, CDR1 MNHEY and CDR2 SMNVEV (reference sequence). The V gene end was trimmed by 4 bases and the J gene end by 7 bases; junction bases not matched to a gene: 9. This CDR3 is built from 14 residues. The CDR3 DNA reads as TGTGCCAGCAGTTGGGCAGGGGGCGCGAGGGAGCAGTACTTC. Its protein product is CASSWAGGAREQYF.

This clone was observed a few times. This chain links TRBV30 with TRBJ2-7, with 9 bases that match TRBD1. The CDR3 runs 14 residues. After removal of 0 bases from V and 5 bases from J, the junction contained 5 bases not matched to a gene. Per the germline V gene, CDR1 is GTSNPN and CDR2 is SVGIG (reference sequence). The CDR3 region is CAWSVTDRGNEQYF. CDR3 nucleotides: TGTGCCTGGAGTGTTACGGACAGGGGCAACGAGCAGTACTTC.

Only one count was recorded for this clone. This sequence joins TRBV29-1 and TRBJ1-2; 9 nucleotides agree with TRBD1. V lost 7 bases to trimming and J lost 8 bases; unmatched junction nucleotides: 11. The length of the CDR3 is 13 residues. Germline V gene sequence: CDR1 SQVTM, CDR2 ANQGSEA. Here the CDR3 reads CSGDRWTGEGYTF. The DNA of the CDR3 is TGCAGCGGGGACCGTTGGACAGGGGAAGGCTACACCTTC.

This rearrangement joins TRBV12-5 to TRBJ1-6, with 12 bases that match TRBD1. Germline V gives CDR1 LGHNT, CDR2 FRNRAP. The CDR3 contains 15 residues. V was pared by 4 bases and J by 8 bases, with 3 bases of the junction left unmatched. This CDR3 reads CASGWGQGADSPLHF. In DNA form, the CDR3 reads TGTGCTAGTGGTTGGGGACAGGGGGCAGATTCACCCCTCCACTTT.

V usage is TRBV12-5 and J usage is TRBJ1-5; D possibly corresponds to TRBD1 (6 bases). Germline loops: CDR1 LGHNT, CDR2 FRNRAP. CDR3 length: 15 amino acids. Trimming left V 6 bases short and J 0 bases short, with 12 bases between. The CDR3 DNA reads TGTGCTAGTGGCTCTGACAGGTATAGCAATCAGCCCCAGCATTTT. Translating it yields CASGSDRYSNQPQHF.

The CDR3 nucleotides are TGCGCCAGCAAAAGATCTGCCGAAATGGGGAGAAAAAACACTGAAGCTTTCTTT. This sequence encodes CASKRSAEMGRKNTEAFF. The chain couples TRBV5-1 to TRBJ1-1; D unclear. This CDR3 has 18 residues. V gave up 6 bases and J gave up 2 bases, with 26 bases separating them. Germline loops: CDR1 SGHRS, CDR2 YFSETQ.

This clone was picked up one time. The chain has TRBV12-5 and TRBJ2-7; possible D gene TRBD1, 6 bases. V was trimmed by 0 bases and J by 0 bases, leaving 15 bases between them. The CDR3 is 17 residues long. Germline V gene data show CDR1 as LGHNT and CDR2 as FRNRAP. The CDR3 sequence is CASGLVSPGHGSYEQYF. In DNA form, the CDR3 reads TGTGCTAGTGGTTTGGTTAGTCCGGGACACGGCTCCTACGAGCAGTACTTC.

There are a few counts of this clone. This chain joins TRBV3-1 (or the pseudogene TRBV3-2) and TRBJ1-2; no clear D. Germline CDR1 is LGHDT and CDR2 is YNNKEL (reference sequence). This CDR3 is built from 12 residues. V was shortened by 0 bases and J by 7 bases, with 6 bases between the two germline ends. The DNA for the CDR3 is TGTGCCAGCAGCCAAGATTTCGGTGGCTACACCTTC. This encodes CASSQDFGGYTF.

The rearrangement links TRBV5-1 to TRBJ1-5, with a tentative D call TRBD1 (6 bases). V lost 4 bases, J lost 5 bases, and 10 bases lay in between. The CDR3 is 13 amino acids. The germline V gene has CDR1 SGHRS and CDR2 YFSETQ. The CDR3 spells CASSQNRDQPQHF. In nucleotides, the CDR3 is TGCGCCAGCAGCCAAAACAGGGATCAGCCCCAGCATTTT. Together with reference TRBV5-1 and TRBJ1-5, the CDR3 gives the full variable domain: KAGVTQTPRYLIKTRGQQVTLSCSPISGHRSVSWYQQTPGQGLQFLFEYFSETQRNKGNFPGRFSGRQFSNSRSEMNVSTLELGDSALYLCASSQNRDQPQHFGDGTRLSIL.

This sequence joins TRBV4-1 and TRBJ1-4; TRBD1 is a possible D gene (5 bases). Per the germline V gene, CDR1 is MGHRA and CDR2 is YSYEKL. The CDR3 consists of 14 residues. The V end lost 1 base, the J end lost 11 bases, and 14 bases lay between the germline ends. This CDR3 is CASSQVDGTQKLFF. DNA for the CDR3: TGCGCCAGCAGCCAAGTGGACGGGACTCAGAAACTGTTTTTT.

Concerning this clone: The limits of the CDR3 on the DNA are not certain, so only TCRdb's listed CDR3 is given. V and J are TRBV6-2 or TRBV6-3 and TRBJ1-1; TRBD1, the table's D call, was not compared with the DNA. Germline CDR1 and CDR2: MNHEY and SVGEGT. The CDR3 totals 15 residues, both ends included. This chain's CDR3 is CASSSSGRGNTEAFF.

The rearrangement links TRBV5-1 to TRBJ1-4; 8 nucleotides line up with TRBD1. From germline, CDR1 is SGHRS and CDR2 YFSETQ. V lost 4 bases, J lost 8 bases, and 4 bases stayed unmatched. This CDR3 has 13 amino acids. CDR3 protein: CASSQTGDEKLFF. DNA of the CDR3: TGCGCCAGCAGCCAGACAGGGGACGAAAAACTGTTTTTT.